The rows below give T cell receptor beta chains drawn from one sample of a study of blood T cell repertoires in COVID-19. Profiling relied on immunoSEQ multiplex PCR, and the TCRdb table lists in-frame clones only, not all of them. The sample contains roughly 350,000 clones, roughly 90% of which appear only once. Sequencing input: PBMCs or T cells enriched from blood (not recorded which). These receptor sequences come from a woman aged 30 to 39 who had recovered from COVID-19. The CDR3 runs from the conserved cysteine through the conserved F or W. D genes are given only for firm matches. Clone size, where shown, is once, few, many, or a class for clones that have expanded.

v_call: TRBV18
clone_size: NA
j_call: TRBJ2-6
d_call: NA
cdr3_nt: TGTGCCAGCTCATCTCGAACAGGGCAATCCGGGGCCAACGTCCTGACTTTC
cdr3_aa: CASSSRTGQSGANVLTF

v_call: TRBV6-5
clone_size: NA
j_call: TRBJ1-5
d_call: NA
cdr3_nt: TGTGCCAGCAGTTACTCGGGGGGGGATCAGGGTCAGCCCCAGCATTTT
cdr3_aa: CASSYSGGDQGQPQHF

v_call: TRBV10-3
clone_size: NA
j_call: TRBJ2-7
d_call: TRBD2
cdr3_nt: TGTGCCATCAGCAGGGGGATACCGGGACTAGCGCTTTACGAGCAGTACTTC
cdr3_aa: CAISRGIPGLALYEQYF

v_call: TRBV28
clone_size: NA
j_call: TRBJ1-2
d_call: NA
cdr3_nt: TGTGCCAGCAGTTTATATGCGGGGCCCGGCTACACCTTC
cdr3_aa: CASSLYAGPGYTF

v_call: TRBV2
clone_size: NA
j_call: TRBJ1-3
d_call: TRBD1
cdr3_nt: TGTGCCAGCAGGGCCGGGACAGGGGGAAACACCATATATTTT
cdr3_aa: CASRAGTGGNTIYF

v_call: TRBV6-1
clone_size: NA
j_call: TRBJ2-7
d_call: TRBD2
cdr3_nt: TGTGCCAGCAGTGAAGCCTACGGGACTAGTGGGTACGAGCAGTACTTC
cdr3_aa: CASSEAYGTSGYEQYF

v_call: TRBV9
clone_size: NA
j_call: TRBJ2-3
d_call: NA
cdr3_nt: TGTGCCAGCAGCGTAGGTAGGAGAGCTTCAGATACGCAGTATTTT
cdr3_aa: CASSVGRRASDTQYF

v_call: TRBV7-2
clone_size: NA
j_call: TRBJ2-7
d_call: NA
cdr3_nt: TGTGCCAGCAGCCAAAGGTCACAGACCTACGAGCAGTACTTC
cdr3_aa: CASSQRSQTYEQYF

v_call: TRBV3-1/TRBV3-2
clone_size: NA
j_call: TRBJ2-1
d_call: TRBD2
cdr3_nt: TGTGCCAGCAGCCGGACTAGCGGAACCTACAATGAGCAGTTCTTC
cdr3_aa: CASSRTSGTYNEQFF

v_call: TRBV29-1
clone_size: NA
j_call: TRBJ2-5
d_call: TRBD1
cdr3_nt: TGCAGCGTTGAACGGGGACAGGTGGAAGAGACCCAGTACTTC
cdr3_aa: CSVERGQVEETQYF

v_call: TRBV7-8
clone_size: NA
j_call: TRBJ1-6
d_call: NA
cdr3_nt: TGTGCCAGCAGCTTAGCATCTTATTCACCCCTCCACTTT
cdr3_aa: CASSLASYSPLHF

v_call: TRBV7-3
clone_size: NA
j_call: TRBJ2-1
d_call: NA
cdr3_nt: TGTGCCAGCAGCTCCCTTGGTGGGGGGACCCACAATGAGCAGTTCTTC
cdr3_aa: CASSSLGGGTHNEQFF

v_call: TRBV4-3
clone_size: NA
j_call: TRBJ2-2
d_call: NA
cdr3_nt: TGCGCCAGCAGCCAAGGTACGGAGGGGGCCTACACCGGGGAGCTGTTTTTT
cdr3_aa: CASSQGTEGAYTGELFF

v_call: TRBV11-2
clone_size: NA
j_call: TRBJ2-2
d_call: NA
cdr3_nt: TGTGCCAGCAGCCCCCGGACTGGCGGGGAGCTGTTTTTT
cdr3_aa: CASSPRTGGELFF

v_call: TRBV6-2/TRBV6-3
clone_size: NA
j_call: TRBJ2-7
d_call: NA
cdr3_nt: TGTGCCAGCAGCCTCAGAGGCCTAGGGCAGTACTTC
cdr3_aa: CASSLRGLGQYF

v_call: TRBV28
clone_size: NA
j_call: TRBJ1-2
d_call: TRBD1
cdr3_nt: TGTGCCAGCAGCCCAGACAGGGGGGTTTTTGGCTACACCTTC
cdr3_aa: CASSPDRGVFGYTF

v_call: TRBV28
clone_size: NA
j_call: TRBJ2-1
d_call: NA
cdr3_nt: TGTGCCAGCAGTCTGGAGGGTGAGCAGTTCTTC
cdr3_aa: CASSLEGEQFF

v_call: TRBV15
clone_size: NA
j_call: TRBJ1-3
d_call: NA
cdr3_nt: TGTGCCACCAGCAGAGCCCTCGGAGGTGGAAACACCATATATTTT
cdr3_aa: CATSRALGGGNTIYF

v_call: TRBV18
clone_size: NA
j_call: TRBJ2-1
d_call: NA
cdr3_nt: TGTGCCAGCTCACCACCTTCTCGGGGTGAGCAGTTCTTC
cdr3_aa: CASSPPSRGEQFF

v_call: TRBV4-3
clone_size: NA
j_call: TRBJ2-3
d_call: TRBD2
cdr3_nt: TGCGCCAGCAGCCAATATTCGCGGGAGGGCCTTGGCGGAGATACGCAGTATTTT
cdr3_aa: CASSQYSREGLGGDTQYF

v_call: TRBV28
clone_size: once
j_call: TRBJ1-1
d_call: TRBD1
cdr3_nt: TGTGCCAGCAGTTTTTTCGGACAGGGGGCATATCGCACTGAAGCTTTCTTT
cdr3_aa: CASSFFGQGAYRTEAFF

v_call: TRBV6-2/TRBV6-3
clone_size: NA
j_call: TRBJ1-6
d_call: TRBD1
cdr3_nt: TGTGCCAGCAGTTATGTATCGGGACAGAATTCACCCCTCCACTTT
cdr3_aa: CASSYVSGQNSPLHF

v_call: TRBV12-3/TRBV12-4
clone_size: NA
j_call: TRBJ2-7
d_call: NA
cdr3_nt: TGTGCCAGCAGCCCAAGGGGCACCGAGCAGTACTTC
cdr3_aa: CASSPRGTEQYF

v_call: TRBV9
clone_size: NA
j_call: TRBJ2-1
d_call: TRBD1
cdr3_nt: TGTGCCAGCACCTTAGGGGGCGGGCCGAACAATGAGCAGTTCTTC
cdr3_aa: CASTLGGGPNNEQFF

v_call: TRBV2
clone_size: NA
j_call: TRBJ2-5
d_call: NA
cdr3_nt: TGTGCCACCACAGGGTTCATGGGAGAGACCCAGTACTTC
cdr3_aa: CATTGFMGETQYF

v_call: TRBV5-6
clone_size: NA
j_call: TRBJ1-1
d_call: NA
cdr3_nt: TGTGCCAGCAGCTTGGCGGGTGTAGCTTTCTTT
cdr3_aa: CASSLAGVAFF

v_call: TRBV7-6
clone_size: NA
j_call: TRBJ1-5
d_call: TRBD1
cdr3_nt: TGTGCCAGCAGCCTGGGACAGGGTCAGCCCCAGCATTTT
cdr3_aa: CASSLGQGQPQHF

v_call: TRBV19
clone_size: NA
j_call: TRBJ2-1
d_call: NA
cdr3_nt: TGTGCCAGTAATAGCGCAAGCTCCTACAATGAGCAGTTCTTC
cdr3_aa: CASNSASSYNEQFF

v_call: TRBV18
clone_size: few
j_call: TRBJ1-2
d_call: TRBD1
cdr3_nt: TGTGCCAGCTCACCGAAATCAGGGGGCGTTGGCTACACCTTC
cdr3_aa: CASSPKSGGVGYTF

v_call: TRBV19
clone_size: NA
j_call: TRBJ1-1
d_call: TRBD1
cdr3_nt: TGTGCCAGTAGTATTGGTCCCCAGGGGGCCGAGAACACTGAAGCTTTCTTT
cdr3_aa: CASSIGPQGAENTEAFF

v_call: TRBV11-2
clone_size: once
j_call: TRBJ1-2
d_call: NA
cdr3_nt: TGTGCCAGCAGCTTAGGTCCACAGGGAGAACACCTTTGCTTC
cdr3_aa: CASSLGPQGEHLCF

v_call: TRBV7-2
clone_size: NA
j_call: TRBJ1-6
d_call: NA
cdr3_nt: TGTGCCAGCAGCTTGAAACAGGGCTGGGGCTCCTATAATTCACCCCTCCACTTT
cdr3_aa: CASSLKQGWGSYNSPLHF

v_call: TRBV23-1
clone_size: NA
j_call: TRBJ2-3
d_call: TRBD2
cdr3_nt: TGCGCCAGCAGTCATCAAGGGACTAGCGGACCCCTGGATACGCAGTATTTT
cdr3_aa: CASSHQGTSGPLDTQYF

v_call: TRBV11-1
clone_size: NA
j_call: TRBJ2-1
d_call: NA
cdr3_nt: TGTGCCAGCAGCCCGGGACCTTGGGGGAGGAATGAGCAGTTCTTC
cdr3_aa: CASSPGPWGRNEQFF

v_call: TRBV10-3
clone_size: NA
j_call: TRBJ2-3
d_call: TRBD1
cdr3_nt: TGTGCCATCAGCGATGGGACAGGCACAGATACGCAGTATTTT
cdr3_aa: CAISDGTGTDTQYF

v_call: TRBV5-1
clone_size: NA
j_call: TRBJ2-7
d_call: NA
cdr3_nt: TGCGCCAGCAGCTTGCAGGGGGAGCAGTACTTC
cdr3_aa: CASSLQGEQYF

v_call: TRBV28
clone_size: once
j_call: TRBJ2-7
d_call: TRBD2
cdr3_nt: TGTGCCAGCAGTCCGACTAGCGTGGCCTACGAGCAGTACTTC
cdr3_aa: CASSPTSVAYEQYF

v_call: TRBV20-1
clone_size: NA
j_call: TRBJ1-5
d_call: NA
cdr3_nt: TGCAGTGCTAGTCGACTGGAGGCCCAGCATTTT
cdr3_aa: CSASRLEAQHF

v_call: TRBV3-1/TRBV3-2
clone_size: NA
j_call: TRBJ2-6
d_call: NA
cdr3_nt: TGTGCCAGCAGCCGGAGCACAGGGTCCGGGGCCAACGTCCTGACTTTC
cdr3_aa: CASSRSTGSGANVLTF

v_call: TRBV7-6
clone_size: NA
j_call: TRBJ1-3
d_call: NA
cdr3_nt: TGTGCCAGCAGCCCGACACCGGGGGGCATCTCTGGAAACACCATATATTTT
cdr3_aa: CASSPTPGGISGNTIYF